One and the same sample provided the 5 T cell receptor beta chains below, sequenced in a study of vaccination and CD4 T cells after COVID-19. The Oncomine TCR Beta short-read assay was applied to DNA of cultured CD4+ T cells. TCRdb re-analysed the PCR reads in MiXCR, keeping a single row per CDR3 protein. The data contain 15,000 to 20,000 distinct CDR3 sequences, around half of them singletons. These receptors have no known antigen. Sample treatment: approximately 11-day PBMC culture with coronavirus spike peptide pools or control peptides (ViraFEST assay). This sample comprised CD4+ T cells from blood, cultured in vitro, obtained after SARS-CoV-2 vaccination. These receptors were taken from a human donor who had recovered from COVID-19.

The rearrangement uses TRBV5-4 and TRBJ2-6, with TRBD2 identical over 9 bases. J lost 3 bases, V lost 1 base, and 5 bases had no gene match. Germline loops: CDR1 SGHNT, CDR2 YYREEE (reference sequence). The CDR3 consists of 17 residues. In nucleotides, the CDR3 is TGTGCCAGCAGCTTGCCCCTAGCGGGAATTGGGGCCAACGTCCTGACTTTC. It translates to CASSLPLAGIGANVLTF.

The chain joins TRBV20-1 to TRBJ2-5; 14 bases align to TRBD2. This CDR3 is 18 amino acids long. V shed 3 bases and J 0 bases; nucleotides not matched to a gene: 9. Germline V gene data show CDR1 as DFQATT and CDR2 as SNEGSKA (reference sequence). CDR3 amino acids: CSARKGLAGALYQETQYF. As DNA, the CDR3 is TGCAGTGCTAGGAAGGGACTAGCGGGAGCCTTGTACCAAGAGACCCAGTACTTC.

The rearrangement joins TRBV6-2 or TRBV6-3 to TRBJ2-2; TRBD2 aligns across 12 bases. V lost 6 bases, J lost 3 bases, and 5 bases stayed unmatched. This CDR3 comprises 16 residues. The germline V gene encodes CDR1 MNHEY and CDR2 SVGEGT. The CDR3 region has the DNA TGTGCCAGCAGGCCCGGACTAGCGGGGTACACCGGGGAGCTGTTTTTT. Its protein is CASRPGLAGYTGELFF.

The table lists this clonotype with a few counts. V is TRBV27 and J is TRBJ2-5; D not certain. The CDR3 totals 13 residues. V was trimmed by 6 bases and J by 2 bases, leaving 10 bases between them. Germline CDR1 and CDR2: MNHEY and SMNVEV (reference sequence). The CDR3 DNA is TGTGCCAGCAGGCCGTCCGGGCAAGAGACCCAGTACTTC. It translates to CASRPSGQETQYF.

This chain uses TRBV28 with TRBJ2-7; D is ambiguous. V was shortened by 2 bases and J by 7 bases, with 9 bases between the two germline ends. Germline V lookup: CDR1 MDHEN, CDR2 SYDVKM. There are 12 residues in the CDR3. The CDR3 loop is CASSLRAGEQYF. CDR3 DNA: TGTGCCAGCAGTTTACGGGCTGGGGAGCAGTACTTC.